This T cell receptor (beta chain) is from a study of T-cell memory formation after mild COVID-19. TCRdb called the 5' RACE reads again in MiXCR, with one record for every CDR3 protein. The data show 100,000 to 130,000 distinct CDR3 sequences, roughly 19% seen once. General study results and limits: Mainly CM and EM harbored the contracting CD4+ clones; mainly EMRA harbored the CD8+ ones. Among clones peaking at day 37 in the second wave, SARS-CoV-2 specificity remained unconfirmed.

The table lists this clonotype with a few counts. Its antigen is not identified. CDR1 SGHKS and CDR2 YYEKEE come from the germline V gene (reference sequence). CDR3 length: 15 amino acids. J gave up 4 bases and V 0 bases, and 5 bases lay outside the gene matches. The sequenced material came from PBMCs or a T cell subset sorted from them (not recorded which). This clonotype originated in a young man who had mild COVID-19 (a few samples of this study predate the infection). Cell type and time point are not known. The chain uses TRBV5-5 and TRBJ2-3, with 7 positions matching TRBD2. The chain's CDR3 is CASSLVSGAADTQYF. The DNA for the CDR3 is TGTGCCAGCAGCTTGGTAAGCGGGGCGGCAGATACGCAGTATTTT.